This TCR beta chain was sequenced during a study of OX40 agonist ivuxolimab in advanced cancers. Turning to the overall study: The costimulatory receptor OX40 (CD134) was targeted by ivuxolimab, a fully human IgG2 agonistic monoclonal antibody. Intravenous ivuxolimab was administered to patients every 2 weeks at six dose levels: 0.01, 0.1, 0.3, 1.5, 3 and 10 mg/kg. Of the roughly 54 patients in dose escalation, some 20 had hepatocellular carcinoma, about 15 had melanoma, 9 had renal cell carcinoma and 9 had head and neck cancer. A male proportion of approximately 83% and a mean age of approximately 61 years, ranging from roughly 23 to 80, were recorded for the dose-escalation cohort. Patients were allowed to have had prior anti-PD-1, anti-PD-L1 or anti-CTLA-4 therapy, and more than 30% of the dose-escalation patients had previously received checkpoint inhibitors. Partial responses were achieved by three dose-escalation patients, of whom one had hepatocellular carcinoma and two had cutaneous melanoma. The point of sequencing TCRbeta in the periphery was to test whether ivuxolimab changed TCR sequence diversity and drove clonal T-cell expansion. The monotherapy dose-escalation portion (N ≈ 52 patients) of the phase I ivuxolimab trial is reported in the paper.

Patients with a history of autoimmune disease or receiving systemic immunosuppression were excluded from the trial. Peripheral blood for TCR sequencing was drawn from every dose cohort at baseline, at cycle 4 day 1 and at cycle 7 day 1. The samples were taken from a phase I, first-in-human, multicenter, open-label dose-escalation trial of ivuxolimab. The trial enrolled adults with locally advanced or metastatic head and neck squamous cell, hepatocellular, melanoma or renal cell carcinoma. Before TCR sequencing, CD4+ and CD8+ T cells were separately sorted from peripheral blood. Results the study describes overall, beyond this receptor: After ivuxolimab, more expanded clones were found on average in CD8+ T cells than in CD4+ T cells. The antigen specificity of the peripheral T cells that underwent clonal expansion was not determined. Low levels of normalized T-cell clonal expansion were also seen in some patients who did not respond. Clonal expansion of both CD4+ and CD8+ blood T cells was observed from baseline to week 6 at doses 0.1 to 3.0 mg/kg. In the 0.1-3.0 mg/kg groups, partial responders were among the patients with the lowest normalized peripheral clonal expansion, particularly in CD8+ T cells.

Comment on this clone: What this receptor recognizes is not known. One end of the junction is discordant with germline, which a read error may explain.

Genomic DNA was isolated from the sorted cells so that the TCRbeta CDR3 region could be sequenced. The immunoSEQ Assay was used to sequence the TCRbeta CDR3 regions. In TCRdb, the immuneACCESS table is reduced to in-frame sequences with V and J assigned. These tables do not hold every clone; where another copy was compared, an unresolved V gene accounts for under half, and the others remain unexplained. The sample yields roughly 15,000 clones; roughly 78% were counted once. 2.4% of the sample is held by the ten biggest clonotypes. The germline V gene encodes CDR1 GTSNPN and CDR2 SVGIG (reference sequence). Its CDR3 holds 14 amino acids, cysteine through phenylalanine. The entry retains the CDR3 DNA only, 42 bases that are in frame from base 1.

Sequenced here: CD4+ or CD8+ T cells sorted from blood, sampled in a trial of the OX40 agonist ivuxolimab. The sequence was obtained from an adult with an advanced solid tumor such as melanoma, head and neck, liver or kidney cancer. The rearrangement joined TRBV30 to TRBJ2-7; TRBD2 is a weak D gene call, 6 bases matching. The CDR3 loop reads CAWSVPLAGYEQCF. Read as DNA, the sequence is TGTGCCTGGAGTGTACCACTAGCAGGGTACGAGCAGTGCTTC.